A single sample gave rise to the 31 T cell receptor beta chains below, sequenced in a study of cytomegalovirus exposure and HLA in healthy donors. It was with 60 Vbeta and 13 Jbeta primers that the PCR ran. Method: immunoSEQ multiplex PCR; TCRdb's copy keeps in-frame clones and lacks some. The sample lists over 150,000 clones, about three quarters occurring once. Sequencing was performed on PBMCs. These receptors were taken from a man between 18 and 29 years old in good health and CMV-seronegative.

This clone was counted a few times. This chain joins TRBV7-2 and TRBJ2-3; unclear D gene. The CDR3 is made up of 15 amino acids. Germline V gene lookup returns CDR1 SGHTA and CDR2 FQGNSA. V was pared by 7 bases and J by 6 bases, with 20 bases between. The CDR3 loop reads CASNTHGQVYDTQYF. The CDR3 nucleotides read TGTGCCAGCAACACCCATGGGCAAGTCTACGATACGCAGTATTTT.

This clone was detected only a few times. DNA of the CDR3: TGTGCCAGTACCCCGGGCGCTAGCGGGAGTCTTAATGAGCAGTTCTTC. This gives the protein CASTPGASGSLNEQFF. The rearrangement joins TRBV19 to TRBJ2-1; 10 nucleotides line up with TRBD2. In germline, CDR1 is LNHDA, CDR2 SQIVND (reference sequence). Trimming cost V 7 bases and J 7 bases; bases outside gene matches: 13. The CDR3 consists of 16 residues.

The chain joins TRBV6-1 to TRBJ2-5; D perhaps matches TRBD2 (6 bases). The DNA end is more similar to TRBJ2-7, so the J call may be wrong. Germline V CDR1 and CDR2: MNHNS, SASEGT. The CDR3 is 16 residues long. CDR3 in amino acids: CASSEGGDPVVYEQYF. The CDR3 bases are TGTGCCAGCAGTGAAGGGGGGGACCCGGTGGTGTACGAGCAGTACTTC.

This rearrangement joins TRBV7-9 to TRBJ1-4; TRBD1 matches at 7 bases. CDR1 and CDR2 from the germline V gene are SEHNR and FQNEAQ (reference sequence). V gave up 4 bases and J gave up 4 bases; unmatched junction bases: 6. The CDR3 extends over 15 amino acids. The CDR3 here is CASSSRDSLNEKLFF. Written as DNA, the CDR3 is TGTGCCAGCAGCTCCCGGGACAGTCTTAATGAAAAACTGTTTTTT. The entire variable domain, with the rest obtained from reference TRBV7-9 and TRBJ1-4, is as follows: DTGVSQNPRHKITKRGQNVTFRCDPISEHNRLYWYRQTLGQGPEFLTYFQNEAQLEKSRLLSDRFSAERPKGSFSTLEIQRTEQGDSAMYLCASSSRDSLNEKLFFGSGTQLSVL.

The chain carries TRBV5-6 and TRBJ2-2; no definite D call. Trimming left V 0 bases short and J 6 bases short, with 9 bases between. The CDR3 length is 14 residues. CDR1 is SGHDT, CDR2 YYEEEE, per germline. DNA for the CDR3: TGTGCCAGCAGCTTGGGGTTAGCCCCCGGGGAGCTGTTTTTT. Translation: CASSLGLAPGELFF.

V gene TRBV25-1 combines with J gene TRBJ1-1; D gene unclear. The germline gives CDR1 MGHDK, CDR2 SYGVNS. The ends were cut back, 3 bases at V and 6 bases at J, with 17 bases in the middle. CDR3 length: 15 residues. CDR3 in amino acids: CASSDLPSGSPEAFF. Here the CDR3 DNA reads TGTGCCAGCAGTGATCTCCCGAGCGGCTCCCCTGAAGCTTTCTTT.

CDR3 coding DNA: TGTGCCACCAGCAGAGGGTTTGAGGCCGCCGTAGCTTTCTTT. Its protein is CATSRGFEAAVAFF. The chain links TRBV15 to TRBJ1-1, with no clear D. Per germline, CDR1 LNHNV and CDR2 YYDKDF (reference sequence). Trimming cost V 1 base and J 10 bases, with 16 bases left between them. The CDR3 contains 14 residues.

The chain links TRBV7-9 to TRBJ1-4, with D tentatively TRBD1 (5 bases). Germline V gene data show CDR1 as SEHNR and CDR2 as FQNEAQ (reference sequence). The V end lost 0 bases, the J end lost 4 bases, and 9 bases lay between the germline ends. The CDR3 is 15 residues long. This CDR3 is CASSLAGTNNEKLFF. The CDR3 DNA sequence: TGTGCCAGCAGCTTAGCGGGGACTAATAATGAAAAACTGTTTTTT.

The genes are TRBV6-6 and TRBJ1-1; D uncertain. The CDR3 contains 14 residues. CDR1 and CDR2 from the germline V gene are MNHNY and SVGAGI (reference sequence). V was shortened by 6 bases and J by 1 base, with 12 bases between the two germline ends. The CDR3 loop reads CASSIGEGNTEAFF. CDR3 coding DNA: TGTGCCAGCAGCATTGGGGAGGGGAACACTGAAGCTTTCTTT.

This clone was seen just once. CDR3: CASSPRSTGELFF. Here the CDR3 DNA reads TGTGCCAGCAGCCCTCGGAGCACCGGGGAGCTGTTTTTT. This chain connects TRBV28 to TRBJ2-2, with D unresolved. The ends were cut back, 6 bases at V and 4 bases at J, with 9 bases in the middle. CDR3 size: 13 residues. Germline CDR1 is MDHEN and CDR2 is SYDVKM.

The chain uses TRBV7-2 and TRBJ2-5, with a possible D match to TRBD2 (6 bases). This CDR3 has 16 amino acids. Trimming shortened V by 5 bases and J by 5 bases, and 21 bases separated the two germline ends. Germline V gene lookup returns CDR1 SGHTA and CDR2 FQGNSA. The CDR3 loop reads CASSLVGGGSIETQYF. CDR3 DNA sequence: TGTGCCAGCAGCCTAGTGGGGGGAGGCTCCATCGAGACCCAGTACTTC.

Here the CDR3 reads CASSSQGITDTQYF. The CDR3 DNA follows: TGTGCCAGCAGCTCCCAGGGGATCACAGATACGCAGTATTTT. The chain carries TRBV7-9 and TRBJ2-3; TRBD1 is a possible D gene (6 bases). In germline, CDR1 is SEHNR, CDR2 FQNEAQ (reference sequence). Deletions cut 4 bases from V and 2 bases from J, with 10 bases between. This CDR3 comprises 14 residues.

The chain couples TRBV7-2 to TRBJ2-7; 12 nucleotides align to TRBD2. The CDR3 contains 16 residues. Unmatched junction bases numbered 7, after V lost 5 bases and J lost 2 bases. Per the germline V gene, CDR1 is SGHTA and CDR2 is FQGNSA. The CDR3 is CASSRLAGGKPYEQYF. The CDR3 DNA reads TGTGCCAGCAGCCGGCTAGCGGGAGGGAAACCCTACGAGCAGTACTTC.

This clone has a single count. The chain links TRBV11-3 to TRBJ2-3; maybe TRBD2 (5 bases). Looked up from germline, CDR1 is SGHNT and CDR2 is YENEEA. CDR3 length equals 13 residues. The V gene lost 5 bases and the J gene lost 5 bases, with 11 bases spanning the gap. The CDR3 DNA sequence: TGTGCCAGCAGCCCAAGCGGTCAAGATACGCAGTATTTT. It translates to CASSPSGQDTQYF.

The chain uses TRBV7-2 and TRBJ2-7; 12 bases agree with TRBD1. With 1 base clipped from V and 7 bases from J, the junction kept 5 bases outside the gene matches. The V gene's germline CDR1 is SGHTA and CDR2 FQGNSA. The CDR3 is made up of 15 amino acids. CDR3 region: CASSLGGTGGAEQYF. Written as DNA, the CDR3 is TGTGCCAGCAGCTTAGGCGGGACAGGGGGCGCGGAGCAGTACTTC.

This clone showed up just a few times. The V and J genes are TRBV9 and TRBJ1-2, with D tentatively TRBD1 (5 bases). Per germline, CDR1 SGDLS and CDR2 YYNGEE. Trimming pared 3 bases from V and 6 bases from J, leaving 24 bases between. The CDR3 extends over 17 amino acids. Here the CDR3 reads CASSDPAGRKVRHGYTF. CDR3 in DNA: TGTGCCAGCAGCGATCCGGCGGGGCGCAAGGTCAGACATGGCTACACCTTC.

The sample holds a few counts of this clone. The chain is built from TRBV6-6 and TRBJ2-7; tentatively, D is TRBD2 (5 bases). Trimming removed 8 bases at V and 0 bases at J, with 11 bases between. The CDR3 loop spans 13 amino acids. Germline loops: CDR1 MNHNY, CDR2 SVGAGI (reference sequence). Written as DNA, the CDR3 is TGTGCCAGCGCCCCGAGCGGCTCCTACGAGCAGTACTTC. Translating gives CASAPSGSYEQYF.

This chain connects TRBV5-1 to TRBJ2-2, with 7 bases identical to TRBD1. V was clipped by 4 bases and J by 0 bases; unmatched bases: 3. CDR3 length: 15 amino acids. CDR1 is SGHRS and CDR2 is YFSETQ in the germline V gene. CDR3 in DNA: TGCGCCAGCAGCCAAGGGACAGCGAACACCGGGGAGCTGTTTTTT. Translated: CASSQGTANTGELFF.

The rearrangement uses TRBV4-1 and TRBJ1-2; D ambiguous. CDR3 length: 15 amino acids. Germline-derived CDR1 and CDR2 are MGHRA and YSYEKL. V was clipped by 0 bases and J by 4 bases, with 12 bases between them. This CDR3 is CASSQDPMPGYGYTF. CDR3 in DNA: TGCGCCAGCAGCCAAGATCCCATGCCCGGCTATGGCTACACCTTC.

J is TRBJ2-4 and V is TRBV11-2; tentatively, D is TRBD2 (7 bases). V shed 2 bases and J shed 0 bases, with 11 bases lying between them. The V gene's germline CDR1 is SGHAT and CDR2 FQNNGV. The CDR3 consists of 16 residues. CDR3 DNA sequence: TGTGCCAGCAGCTTATGGGAGGGGGGAGCCAAAAACATTCAGTACTTC. Protein product: CASSLWEGGAKNIQYF.

The chain joins TRBV28 to TRBJ1-1, with 7 bases that match TRBD1. V shed 6 bases, J shed 10 bases, and the junction held 14 bases outside the gene matches. CDR1 is MDHEN and CDR2 is SYDVKM in the germline V gene. CDR3 length equals 14 residues. CDR3 residues: CASRPNRGVGGAFF. The CDR3 DNA reads TGTGCCAGCAGACCTAACAGGGGAGTGGGGGGAGCTTTCTTT.

This clone has just one count. The chain carries TRBV27 and TRBJ1-4, with 7 bases matching TRBD1. Per germline, CDR1 MNHEY and CDR2 SMNVEV (reference sequence). The CDR3 extends over 15 amino acids. The trim removed 6 bases at V and 8 bases at J, leaving 12 bases unmatched. The chain's CDR3 is CASSSVEGAGEKLFF. CDR3 coding DNA: TGTGCCAGCAGCTCCGTGGAGGGGGCGGGAGAAAAACTGTTTTTT.

This clone was detected a few times. The rearrangement links TRBV29-1 to TRBJ2-5; weak D call: TRBD1 (5 bases). The germline V gene encodes CDR1 SQVTM and CDR2 ANQGSEA. The V and J ends lost 6 bases and 5 bases respectively, with 7 bases between them. The CDR3 totals 10 residues. This CDR3 reads CSVYRETQYF. The CDR3 region has the DNA TGCAGCGTCTACAGGGAGACCCAGTACTTC.

The V call is TRBV9, the J call TRBJ2-5, with D possibly TRBD2 on 6 matching bases. The J call may be mistaken, given a closer DNA end match to TRBJ2-7. Per germline, CDR1 SGDLS and CDR2 YYNGEE. The CDR3 is 15 residues long. CDR3 sequence: CASSVVGGSSDEQYF. CDR3 DNA sequence: TGTGCCAGCAGCGTGGTAGGTGGATCTAGCGACGAGCAGTACTTC.

The chain's CDR3 is CASSFVRSEGVFFYEQYF. The CDR3 DNA sequence: TGTGCCAGCAGCTTCGTCCGATCAGAGGGAGTCTTTTTTTACGAGCAGTACTTC. The chain recombines TRBV5-5 with TRBJ2-7, with D perhaps matching TRBD2 (5 bases). The CDR3 runs to 18 residues. Germline values: CDR1 SGHKS, CDR2 YYEKEE (reference sequence). V lost 2 bases to trimming and J lost 4 bases, with 25 bases between them.

This chain uses TRBV6-1 with TRBJ2-7; 10 positions match TRBD2. CDR3 length: 16 residues. The germline gives CDR1 MNHNS, CDR2 SASEGT. Unmatched junction bases numbered 8, after V lost 4 bases and J lost 2 bases. The DNA for the CDR3 is TGTGCCAGCAGTGGAGGATTAGCGGGGGGAACCTACGAGCAGTACTTC. Amino acid sequence: CASSGGLAGGTYEQYF.

V is TRBV5-4 and J is TRBJ2-7, with TRBD2 matching over 13 bases. V lost 4 bases and J lost 4; bases outside the gene matches: 8. Germline V gene data show CDR1 as SGHNT and CDR2 as YYREEE (reference sequence). The CDR3 is 16 amino acids. This chain's CDR3 is CASSGGTSGRAYEQYF. The DNA for the CDR3 is TGTGCCAGCAGCGGGGGTACTAGCGGGAGGGCGTACGAGCAGTACTTC. Complete variable domain (other parts from reference TRBV5-4 and TRBJ2-7): ETGVTQSPTHLIKTRGQQVTLRCSSQSGHNTVSWYQQALGQGPQFIFQYYREEENGRGNFPPRFSGLQFPNYSSELNVNALELDDSALYLCASSGGTSGRAYEQYFGPGTRLTVT.

V and J are TRBV5-1 and TRBJ2-1; tentative D call: TRBD1 (5 bases). V was trimmed by 3 bases and J by 10 bases, leaving 14 bases between them. Per germline, CDR1 SGHRS and CDR2 YFSETQ. The CDR3 loop spans 13 amino acids. CDR3 bases: TGCGCCAGCAGCTCGGGCCGGGCAGGGGAGCAGTTCTTC. Amino acid sequence: CASSSGRAGEQFF.

This chain links TRBV19 with TRBJ2-1, with 7 bases that match TRBD1. V lost 5 bases to trimming and J lost 9 bases; unmatched junction nucleotides: 10. CDR3 length equals 14 residues. The germline CDR1 and CDR2 sequences are LNHDA and SQIVND (reference sequence). CDR3 DNA sequence: TGTGCCAGTAGTTGGGACAGCACCGGTACTGAGCAGTTCTTC. Translated, it gives CASSWDSTGTEQFF.

The chain is built from TRBV7-9 and TRBJ1-2, with a tentative D call TRBD1 (5 bases). V was clipped by 1 base and J by 0 bases, with 18 bases between them. This CDR3 contains 18 residues. Looked up from germline, CDR1 is SEHNR and CDR2 is FQNEAQ (reference sequence). The CDR3 spells CASSLGIDKGPANYGYTF. The CDR3 region has the DNA TGTGCCAGCAGCTTAGGGATTGACAAGGGGCCAGCTAACTATGGCTACACCTTC.

The chain carries TRBV7-8 and TRBJ1-1, with a weak D call TRBD1 (5 bases). The length of the CDR3 is 15 residues. Trimming took 5 bases from V and 0 from J, leaving 13 bases between them. Looked up from germline, CDR1 is SGHVS and CDR2 is FQNEAQ. The CDR3: CASSPQGAMNTEAFF. The CDR3 nucleotides are TGTGCCAGCAGCCCGCAAGGGGCGATGAACACTGAAGCTTTCTTT.